Each of the 24 T cell receptor beta chains below was sequenced from the same sample in a study of T cells in Graves' hyperthyroidism and ophthalmopathy. There were TCR beta CDR3 regions amplified from RNA transcripts. First-round RT-PCR of the TCR CDR3 relied on the HTBI primer set. Each CDR3 protein is one row after TCRdb ran MiXCR on the multiplex PCR reads. The sample lists 750,000 to 950,000 distinct CDR3 sequences; approximately 40% were seen once. Sequenced: blood. The receptors originated from a man between 18 and 35 years old with Graves' hyperthyroidism.

The CDR3 region is CASSLSATGDGNTIYF. The DNA of the CDR3 is TGTGCCAGCAGTTTATCCGCGACAGGGGACGGAAACACCATATATTTT. This chain uses TRBV12-3 or TRBV12-4 with TRBJ1-3, with 8 bases fitting TRBD1. V lost 2 bases and J lost 4; bases outside the gene matches: 7. The CDR3 covers 16 residues.

This chain joins TRBV7-2 and TRBJ2-7; 14 bases fit TRBD2. The CDR3 is 16 amino acids. V dropped 5 bases and J dropped 2; count of bases not matched to a gene: 5. Germline lookup yields CDR1 SGHTA and CDR2 FQGNSA. The CDR3 loop reads CASSPPGLAGAYEQYF. The CDR3 DNA reads as TGTGCCAGCAGCCCCCCGGGACTAGCGGGGGCCTACGAGCAGTACTTC. The full variable domain, completed using reference TRBV7-2 and TRBJ2-7, is GAGVSQSPSNKVTEKGKDVELRCDPISGHTALYWYRQSLGQGLEFLIYFQGNSAPDKSGLPSDRFSAERTGGSVSTLTIQRTQQEDSAVYLCASSPPGLAGAYEQYFGPGTRLTVT.

The chain links TRBV20-1 to TRBJ1-2; D remains unclear. The CDR3 spans 12 residues. From germline, CDR1 is DFQATT and CDR2 SNEGSKA (reference sequence). V dropped 1 base and J dropped 3 bases, with 6 bases sitting between them. The CDR3 loop reads CSARGSDYGYTF. The CDR3 nucleotides are TGCAGTGCTAGAGGGAGCGACTATGGCTACACCTTC.

Ten or more counts support this clonotype. This chain joins TRBV7-9 and TRBJ1-2; D is unclear. The germline gives CDR1 SEHNR, CDR2 FQNEAQ (reference sequence). This CDR3 has 12 amino acids. Deletions cut 3 bases from V and 2 bases from J, with 4 bases between. Here the CDR3 reads CASSFTNYGYTF. The CDR3 DNA reads as TGTGCCAGCAGCTTTACCAACTATGGCTACACCTTC.

This clonotype has a count of ten or more. V gene TRBV19 combines with J gene TRBJ2-5; D is possibly TRBD1 or TRBD2 (5 bases each). This CDR3 has 14 residues. V lost 3 bases and J lost 4, with 12 bases in between. Germline assignment: CDR1 LNHDA and CDR2 SQIVND (reference sequence). The CDR3 loop is CASSMWDGPETQYF. For the CDR3, the DNA is TGTGCCAGTAGTATGTGGGACGGACCAGAGACCCAGTACTTC.

The chain joins TRBV6-9 to TRBJ1-6; perhaps TRBD1 as D (6 bases). The CDR3 has 14 amino acids. The ends were cut back, 6 bases at V and 7 bases at J, with 13 bases in the middle. Germline V gene lookup returns CDR1 MNHGY and CDR2 SVAAGI. This CDR3 is CASRYRVENSPLHF. CDR3 in DNA: TGTGCCAGCAGATACAGGGTGGAAAATTCACCCCTCCACTTT.

The chain carries TRBV10-3 and TRBJ1-4; weak D call: TRBD1 (5 bases). The germline gives CDR1 ENHRY, CDR2 SYGVKD. CDR3 length: 15 amino acids. Trimming removed 4 bases at V and 5 bases at J, with 14 bases between. The CDR3 coding sequence is TGTGCCATCAGTGGCCACGACAGACTAAATGAAAAACTGTTTTTT. This codes for CAISGHDRLNEKLFF.

This clonotype was detected many times. The chain carries TRBV7-9 and TRBJ2-7; 13 positions match TRBD2. V was clipped by 2 bases and J by 4 bases; unmatched bases: 5. The CDR3 is 16 amino acids. Germline V gene sequence: CDR1 SEHNR, CDR2 FQNEAQ (reference sequence). For the CDR3, the DNA is TGTGCCAGCAGCTTACAGACTAGCGGGAGGTCGTACGAGCAGTACTTC. Translated: CASSLQTSGRSYEQYF.

This clonotype was seen only once. The rearrangement links TRBV28 to TRBJ2-5; 8 nucleotides line up with TRBD2. V lost 6 bases and J lost 3; bases outside the gene matches: 6. From germline, CDR1 is MDHEN and CDR2 SYDVKM. This CDR3 contains 14 residues. For the CDR3, the DNA is TGTGCCAGCAGAGATAGCGGGGATAAAGAGACCCAGTACTTC. This encodes CASRDSGDKETQYF.

This clonotype was observed at least ten times. The V and J genes are TRBV10-3 and TRBJ2-5; D unresolved. V gave up 4 bases and J gave up 3 bases, with 9 bases separating them. CDR1 is ENHRY, CDR2 SYGVKD, per germline. The CDR3 sequence is 13 residues long. The CDR3: CAISAHPKETQYF. In DNA, the CDR3 is TGTGCCATCAGTGCGCACCCCAAAGAGACCCAGTACTTC.

Only a few counts were recorded for this clonotype. This chain uses TRBV20-1 with TRBJ1-1; 10 bases fit TRBD1. Germline trimming cut 3 bases from V and 5 bases from J; bases unmatched to any gene: 6. This CDR3 region has 14 residues. The germline CDR1 and CDR2 sequences are DFQATT and SNEGSKA (reference sequence). The CDR3 coding sequence is TGCAGTGCTAGGGGACAGGGGACCGGAACTGAAGCTTTCTTT. Protein product: CSARGQGTGTEAFF.

V and J are TRBV29-1 and TRBJ2-2, with D perhaps matching TRBD1 or TRBD2 (5 bases each). This CDR3 region has 15 residues. Germline V gives CDR1 SQVTM, CDR2 ANQGSEA. V was shortened by 2 bases and J by 4 bases, with 14 bases between the two germline ends. In nucleotides, the CDR3 is TGCAGCGTTGAAAGGACGGGGCTGAGCACCGGGGAGCTGTTTTTT. Protein product: CSVERTGLSTGELFF.

J is TRBJ2-6 and V is TRBV2; the match to TRBD2 covers 9 bases. Trimming took 5 bases from V and 0 from J; bases not matched to a gene: 11. Germline V lookup: CDR1 SNHLY, CDR2 FYNNEI. The CDR3 is 19 residues long. For the CDR3, the DNA is TGTGCCAGCAGTATCCGGGGGGCTAGCGGGATCTCTGGGGCCAACGTCCTGACTTTC. Its translation: CASSIRGASGISGANVLTF. Full variable domain (rest looked up from reference TRBV2 and TRBJ2-6): EPEVTQTPSHQVTQMGQEVILRCVPISNHLYFYWYRQILGQKVEFLVSFYNNEISEKSEIFDDQFSVERPDGSNFTLKIRSTKLEDSAMYFCASSIRGASGISGANVLTFGAGSRLTVL.

This clonotype appeared a few times. The chain carries TRBV12-3 or TRBV12-4 and TRBJ1-5, with a weak D call TRBD1 (6 bases). The CDR3 runs to 14 residues. Between the trimmed V and J ends, which lost 4 bases and 7 bases, there was a span of 14 bases. CDR3: CASSSSDSWQPQHF. The CDR3, as DNA: TGTGCCAGCAGTTCCTCGGACAGTTGGCAGCCCCAGCATTTT.

The chain has TRBV19 and TRBJ1-1; a weak D match, TRBD1 (5 bases). V was trimmed by 3 bases and J by 6 bases, leaving 11 bases between them. The length of the CDR3 is 13 residues. Germline V gene sequence: CDR1 LNHDA, CDR2 SQIVND (reference sequence). The CDR3 spells CASSIIMTAEAFF. CDR3 nucleotides: TGTGCCAGTAGTATTATAATGACAGCTGAAGCTTTCTTT.

This chain uses TRBV5-4 with TRBJ1-6; D unresolved. Germline V gene lookup returns CDR1 SGHNT and CDR2 YYREEE (reference sequence). This CDR3 is 12 amino acids long. V dropped 4 bases and J dropped 14 bases, with 13 bases sitting between them. The CDR3 sequence: CASSRDKTALHF. DNA of the CDR3: TGTGCCAGCAGCCGAGATAAAACAGCCCTCCACTTT.

This chain links TRBV4-1 with TRBJ1-1; a weak D match, TRBD1 (5 bases). V was cut by 4 bases and J by 10 bases, with 16 bases left in between. Germline CDR1 and CDR2: MGHRA and YSYEKL. The CDR3 is 13 amino acids. The CDR3 protein is CASSLGPEGRAFF. In nucleotides, the CDR3 is TGCGCCAGCAGCCTCGGACCCGAGGGGCGAGCTTTCTTT.

The chain links TRBV2 to TRBJ2-7; perhaps TRBD1 as D (7 bases). CDR3 size: 15 residues. The germline gives CDR1 SNHLY, CDR2 FYNNEI. V was trimmed by 1 base and J by 4 bases, leaving 14 bases between them. In DNA, the CDR3 is TGTGCCAGCAGTGAAGATGGAGGGGGCTGGTACGAGCAGTACTTC. It yields the protein CASSEDGGGWYEQYF.

This clonotype was observed many times. CDR3 region: CASSVDTEAFF. The CDR3 bases are TGTGCCAGCAGTGTTGACACTGAAGCTTTCTTT. The V gene is TRBV2, the J gene TRBJ1-1; D not resolved. The CDR3 extends over 11 amino acids. Germline V lookup: CDR1 SNHLY, CDR2 FYNNEI. The V gene lost 4 bases and the J gene lost 3 bases, with 3 bases spanning the gap.

This clonotype occurred a few times. Compared with germline, one end of the junction differs, possibly owing to a read error. The chain recombines TRBV7-9 with TRBJ1-6; no firm D call. Germline V gene lookup returns CDR1 SEHNR and CDR2 FQNEAQ (reference sequence). The CDR3 covers 16 residues. Here the CDR3 reads CASSQEGSSYNSPLHF. CDR3 in DNA: TGCGCCAGCAGCCAAGAGGGCAGCTCCTATAATTCACCCCTCCACTTT.

The chain combines TRBV2 with TRBJ2-7; 7 bases align to TRBD1. The germline V gene has CDR1 SNHLY and CDR2 FYNNEI. Trimming cost V 6 bases and J 4 bases; bases outside gene matches: 9. CDR3 length equals 14 residues. This chain's CDR3 is CASSYRGEGYEQYF. The CDR3 DNA reads as TGTGCCAGCAGCTACAGGGGAGAGGGGTACGAGCAGTACTTC.

The chain has TRBV29-1 and TRBJ2-5, with TRBD1 matching 8 bases. CDR1 SQVTM and CDR2 ANQGSEA come from the germline V gene. The CDR3 spans 12 residues. V was clipped by 8 bases and J by 1 base; unmatched bases: 3. The CDR3, as DNA: TGCAGCCGTGGACAGGGCCAAGAGACCCAGTACTTC. Amino acid sequence: CSRGQGQETQYF.

This clonotype was detected many times. In nucleotides, the CDR3 is TGTGCCACCAGCAGAGGTGACGACCGGGGGACTGAAGGAGCTTTCTTT. Translation gives CATSRGDDRGTEGAFF. The chain joins TRBV15 to TRBJ1-1, with D perhaps matching TRBD1 (5 bases). The V end was cut by 1 base, the J end by 10 bases, with 22 bases between. The CDR3 is 16 amino acids. The V gene's germline CDR1 is LNHNV and CDR2 YYDKDF (reference sequence). Full variable domain (rest looked up from reference TRBV15 and TRBJ1-1): DAMVIQNPRYQVTQFGKPVTLSCSQTLNHNVMYWYQQKSSQAPKLLFHYYDKDFNNEADTPDNFQSRRPNTSFCFLDIRSPGLGDTAMYLCATSRGDDRGTEGAFFGQGTRLTVV.

This clonotype was seen at least ten times. The chain has TRBV29-1 and TRBJ1-3, with D possibly being TRBD1 (6 bases). CDR3 length: 15 residues. V lost 7 bases and J lost 0, with 16 bases in between. Per germline, CDR1 SQVTM and CDR2 ANQGSEA. CDR3 DNA sequence: TGCAGCGCCATCGTTGGACAGCGCTCTGGAAACACCATATATTTT. Translated, it gives CSAIVGQRSGNTIYF. The full variable domain, rest sourced from reference TRBV29-1 and TRBJ1-3, is SAVISQKPSRDICQRGTSLTIQCQVDSQVTMMFWYRQQPGQSLTLIATANQGSEATYESGFVIDKFPISRPNLTFSTLTVSNMSPEDSSIYLCSAIVGQRSGNTIYFGEGSWLTVV.